The sequence of this T cell receptor beta chain was determined in a study of cytomegalovirus exposure and HLA in healthy donors. Concerning this clone: Its antigen is currently unknown.

The CDR3 runs to 15 residues. Trimming left V 3 bases short and J 4 bases short, with 17 bases between. Germline V gene lookup returns CDR1 SGHDT and CDR2 YYEEEE. Study-wide findings and caveats: Subsequent analysis revealed that first-cohort TCR clusters tended to co-occur in the 120 validation repertoires.

The data were produced by immunoSEQ multiplex PCR, yet TCRdb's version contains in-frame clones alone and is incomplete. The repertoire consists of about 150,000 clones, with about 95% occurring once and the leading ten covering approximately 1.8%. The rearrangement links TRBV5-6 to TRBJ2-7; D is perhaps TRBD1 (6 bases). The sample was PBMCs. The TCR sequence derives from a man aged 18 to 35 in good health and CMV-seropositive. The CDR3: CASSSTGRISYEQYF. The CDR3 DNA is TGTGCCAGCAGCTCAACAGGGCGGATCTCATACGAGCAGTACTTC.